A selection of T cell receptor beta chains follows, all from one sample in a study of OX40 agonist ivuxolimab in advanced cancers. Profiled with immunoSEQ multiplex PCR; TCRdb holds only in-frame clones, not every one. Of fewer than 40,000 clones detected, approximately 90% appear once; the ten largest clones hold 36%. This material consisted of CD4+ or CD8+ T cells sorted from blood, taken in a trial of the OX40 agonist ivuxolimab. The receptors derive from an adult with an advanced solid tumor such as melanoma, head and neck, liver or kidney cancer. CDR3s include the opening cysteine and the closing phenylalanine or tryptophan. A D gene is named only where the DNA matches it firmly. Expanded clones get a size class; other rows say once, few or many, or leave the size out.

cdr3_nt	cdr3_aa	j_call	v_call	clone_size	d_call
TGTGCCAGCAGTGAAGCGCCCGGACAGGGGGCTTATGGCTACACCTTC	CASSEAPGQGAYGYTF	TRBJ1-2	TRBV6-1	-	TRBD1
TGTGCCAGCAGTTACTGGGGAGAGACCCAGTACTTC	CASSYWGETQYF	TRBJ2-5	TRBV6-5	once	-
TGTGCCAGTAGACAAAACGGTGGACTAGCGGTCACCGGGGAGCTGTTTTTT	CASRQNGGLAVTGELFF	TRBJ2-2	TRBV19	-	TRBD2
TGTGCCAGCAGTGATCTCGAAAGTAGCAATCAGCCCCAGCATTTT	CASSDLESSNQPQHF	TRBJ1-5	TRBV2	-	-
TGTGCCAGCAGCCAAGATGTTGGCAGCGGGGTATACAATGAGCAGTTCTTC	CASSQDVGSGVYNEQFF	TRBJ2-1	TRBV14	-	TRBD2
TGCGCCAGCAGCTTTAGCGGGGTTTACCAAGAGACCCAGTACTTC	CASSFSGVYQETQYF	TRBJ2-5	TRBV5-1	few	TRBD2
TGTGCCAGCAGTTCCCAAGAAGGAGGGGACAATGAGCAGTTCTTC	CASSSQEGGDNEQFF	TRBJ2-1	TRBV27	-	-
TGTGCCAGCGGGACAGGGGGCTTATGGTACGAGCAGTACTTC	CASGTGGLWYEQYF	TRBJ2-7	TRBV27	-	TRBD1
TGTGCCAGCAGCTTGTTGGACTACGAGCAGTACTTC	CASSLLDYEQYF	TRBJ2-7	TRBV5-4	-	-
TGTGCCAGCAGCCCGTGGAGCGGGGGTGCAGATACGCAGTATTTT	CASSPWSGGADTQYF	TRBJ2-3	TRBV5-4	-	TRBD2
TGTGCCAGTAGTGAATACCTCGAACCGGGACCGTTCTACGAGCAGTACTTC	CASSEYLEPGPFYEQYF	TRBJ2-7	TRBV19	once	-
TGTGCCAGCAGCCAGGGACAGTACGAGCAGTACTTC	CASSQGQYEQYF	TRBJ2-7	TRBV6-5	-	TRBD1